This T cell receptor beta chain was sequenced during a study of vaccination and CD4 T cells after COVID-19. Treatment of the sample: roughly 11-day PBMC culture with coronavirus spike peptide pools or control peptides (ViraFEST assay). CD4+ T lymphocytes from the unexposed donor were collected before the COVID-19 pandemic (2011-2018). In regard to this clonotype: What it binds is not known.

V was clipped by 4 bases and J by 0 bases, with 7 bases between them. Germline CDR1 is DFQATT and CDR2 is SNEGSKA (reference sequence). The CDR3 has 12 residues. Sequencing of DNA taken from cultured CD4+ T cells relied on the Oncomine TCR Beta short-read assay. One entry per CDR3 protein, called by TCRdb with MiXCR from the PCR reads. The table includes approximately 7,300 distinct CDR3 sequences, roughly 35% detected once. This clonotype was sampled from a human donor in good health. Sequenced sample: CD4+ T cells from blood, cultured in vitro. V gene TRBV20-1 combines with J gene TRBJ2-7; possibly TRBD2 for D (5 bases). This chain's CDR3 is CSANRDSYEQYF. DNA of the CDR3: TGCAGTGCTAACCGGGACTCCTACGAGCAGTACTTC.